This TCR beta chain was captured by sequencing in a study of Ad26.COV2.S vaccination and SARS-CoV-2 variants. Study overall: Donor participated within the Ad26.COV2.S arm of the COV1001 trial.

Data came from immunoSEQ multiplex PCR; TCRdb stores just in-frame clones and leaves some out. The table lists under 400,000 clones, around 86% of them singletons. Study results and caveats: Recipients given vaccine exceeded placebo recipients in spike-specific TCR breadth.

Trimming took 3 bases from V and 7 from J; bases not matched to a gene: 5. This CDR3 is 15 amino acids long. Germline V gives CDR1 LGHNA, CDR2 YNFKEQ. As for this clone: The antigen is undetermined.

As to treatment: about 20 received Ad26.COV2.S at low or high dose, single or two shots; several received placebo; per-sample allocation not given. Following the first vaccine or placebo injection, samples were taken on day 63. The starting material was peripheral blood, obtained in a trial of Ad26.COV2.S vaccine versus placebo. The source is a person aged 18-60 years who received the Ad26.COV2.S COVID-19 vaccine or a placebo. J is TRBJ1-5 and V is TRBV4-2; 11 bases are shared with TRBD1. The CDR3 nucleotides read TGTGCCAGCAGCCAGGACAGGGGGCGGAACCAGCCCCAGCATTTT. This encodes CASSQDRGRNQPQHF.